The following is a T cell receptor (beta chain) sequence with its context. What it binds is unknown. Assay used: immunoSEQ multiplex PCR; TCRdb lists only in-frame clones, some missing. The sample holds 440,000 or so clones, about 90% seen once. With V trimmed by 3 bases and J by 3 bases, 7 bases remained unmatched. Germline-derived CDR1 and CDR2 are SNHLY and FYNNEI. The CDR3 runs 15 residues. This entry comes from a study of Ad26.COV2.S vaccination and SARS-CoV-2 variants. Across the whole study: By the intramuscular route, Ad26.COV2.S was given once, or twice 56 days apart. General study results and limits: While placebo recipients had lower spike-specific TCR breadth, vaccine recipients had more.

The treatment here: some 19 received Ad26.COV2.S at low or high dose, single or two shots; about 5 received placebo; per-sample allocation not given. The samples were gathered on day 63 after the first injection of vaccine or placebo. Donation was by an adult aged 18-55 years who was in Boston. This chain connects TRBV2 to TRBJ2-7; 8 positions agree with TRBD2. This clonotype was sampled from a person aged 18-60 years who received the Ad26.COV2.S COVID-19 vaccine or a placebo. This specimen was peripheral blood, taken in a trial of Ad26.COV2.S vaccine versus placebo. Written as DNA, the CDR3 is TGTGCCAGCAGTGATTTATCGGGGGGGGACTACGAGCAGTACTTC. Amino acids: CASSDLSGGDYEQYF.